This note documents a single T cell receptor (beta chain) sequence. MiXCR, run by TCRdb on the reads, gives a single entry per CDR3 protein. The sample yields 150,000 to 200,000 distinct CDR3 sequences, about 28% seen once. This entry belongs to a study of T cell repertoires in cytomegalovirus infection. This sequence originates from a human donor in good health (CMV status not recorded). Some clones in this sample may be carry-over from other donors' samples. The sequencing input was PBMCs.

The CDR3 spells CASSLGQGATTDTQYF. In DNA form, the CDR3 reads TGTGCCAGCTCACTCGGACAGGGGGCGACAACAGATACGCAGTATTTT. This chain links TRBV18 with TRBJ2-3, with 11 bases lining up with TRBD1. The CDR3 contains 16 residues. V was clipped by 4 bases and J by 3 bases; unmatched bases: 6. Germline lookup yields CDR1 KGHSH and CDR2 LQKENI.